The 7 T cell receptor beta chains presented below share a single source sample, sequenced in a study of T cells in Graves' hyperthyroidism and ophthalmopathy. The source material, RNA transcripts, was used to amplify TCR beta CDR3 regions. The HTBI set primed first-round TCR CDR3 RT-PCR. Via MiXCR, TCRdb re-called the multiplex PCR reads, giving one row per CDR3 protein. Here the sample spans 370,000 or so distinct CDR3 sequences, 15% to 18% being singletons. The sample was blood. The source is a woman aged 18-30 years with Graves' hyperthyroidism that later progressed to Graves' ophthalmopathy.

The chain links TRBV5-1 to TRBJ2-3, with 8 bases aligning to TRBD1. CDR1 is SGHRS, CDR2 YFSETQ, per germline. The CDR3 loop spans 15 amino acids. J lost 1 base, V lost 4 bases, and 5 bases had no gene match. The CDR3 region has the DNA TGCGCCAGCAGCCTGGGGACAGGTGGCACAGATACGCAGTATTTT. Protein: CASSLGTGGTDTQYF.

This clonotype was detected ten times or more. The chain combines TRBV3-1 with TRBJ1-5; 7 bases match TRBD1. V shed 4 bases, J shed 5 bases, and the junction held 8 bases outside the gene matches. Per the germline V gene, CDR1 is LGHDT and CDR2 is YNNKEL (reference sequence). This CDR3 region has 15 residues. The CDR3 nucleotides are TGTGCCAGCAGCCGGACAGGCGGGGCAGATCAGCCCCAGCATTTT. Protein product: CASSRTGGADQPQHF.

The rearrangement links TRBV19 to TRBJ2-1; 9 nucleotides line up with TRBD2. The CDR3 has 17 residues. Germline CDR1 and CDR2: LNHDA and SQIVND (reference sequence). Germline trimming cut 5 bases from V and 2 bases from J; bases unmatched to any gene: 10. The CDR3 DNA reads TGTGCCAGTAGTCGATACAGTAGCGGGAGCGCCTACAATGAGCAGTTCTTC. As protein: CASSRYSSGSAYNEQFF.

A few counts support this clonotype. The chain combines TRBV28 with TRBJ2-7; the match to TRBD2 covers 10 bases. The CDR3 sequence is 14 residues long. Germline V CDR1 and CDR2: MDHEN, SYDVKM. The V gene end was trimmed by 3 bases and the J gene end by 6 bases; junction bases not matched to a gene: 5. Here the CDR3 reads CASSFLAGVGEQYF. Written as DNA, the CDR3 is TGTGCCAGCAGTTTTCTAGCGGGAGTGGGCGAGCAGTACTTC.

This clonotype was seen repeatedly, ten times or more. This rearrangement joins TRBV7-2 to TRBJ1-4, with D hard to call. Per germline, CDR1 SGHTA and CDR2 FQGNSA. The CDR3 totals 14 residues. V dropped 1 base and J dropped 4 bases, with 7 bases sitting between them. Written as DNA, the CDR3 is TGTGCCAGCAGCTTAGACAGAAATAATGAAAAACTGTTTTTT. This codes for CASSLDRNNEKLFF.

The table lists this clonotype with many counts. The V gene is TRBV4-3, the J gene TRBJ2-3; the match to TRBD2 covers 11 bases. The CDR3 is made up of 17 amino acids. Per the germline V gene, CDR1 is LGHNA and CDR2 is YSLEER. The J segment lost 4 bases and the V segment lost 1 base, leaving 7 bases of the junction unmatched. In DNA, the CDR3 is TGCGCCAGCAGCCAAGGAGGGACTAGCGGAAGAGCAGATACGCAGTATTTT. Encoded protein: CASSQGGTSGRADTQYF.

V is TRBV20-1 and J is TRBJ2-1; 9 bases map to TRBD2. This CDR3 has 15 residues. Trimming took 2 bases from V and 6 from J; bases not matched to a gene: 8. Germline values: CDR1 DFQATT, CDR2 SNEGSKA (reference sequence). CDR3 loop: CSARKGGGVGNEQFF. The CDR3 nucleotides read TGCAGTGCTAGAAAGGGCGGGGGGGTCGGCAATGAGCAGTTCTTC.